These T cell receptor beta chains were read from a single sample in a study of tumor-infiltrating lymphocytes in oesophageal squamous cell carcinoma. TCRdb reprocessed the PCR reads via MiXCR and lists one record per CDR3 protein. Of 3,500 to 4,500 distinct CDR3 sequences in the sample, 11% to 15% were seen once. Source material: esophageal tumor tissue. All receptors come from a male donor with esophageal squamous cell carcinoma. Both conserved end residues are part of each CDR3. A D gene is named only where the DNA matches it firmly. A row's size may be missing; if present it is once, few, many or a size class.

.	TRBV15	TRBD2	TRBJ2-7	TGTGCCACCAGCAAAGGCGGGAGGGGGGCCTACGAGCAGTACTTC	CATSKGGRGAYEQYF
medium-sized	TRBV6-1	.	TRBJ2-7	TGTGCCAGCAGTTTACAGGGCGTTTCCTACGAGCAGTACTTC	CASSLQGVSYEQYF
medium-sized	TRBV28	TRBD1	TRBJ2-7	TGTGCCAGCAAGCCGAGACAGGGGGCAGCCCTTTCCTACGAGCAGTACTTC	CASKPRQGAALSYEQYF
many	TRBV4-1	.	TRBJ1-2	TGCGCCAGCAGCCAAGATATGACGGGGGGGCAGCACTATGGCTACACCTTC	CASSQDMTGGQHYGYTF
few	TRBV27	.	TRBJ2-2	TGTGCCAGCACTTTGCATGGGGCGGCTTCGAACACCGGGGAGCTGTTTTTT	CASTLHGAASNTGELFF
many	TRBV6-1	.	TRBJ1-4	TGTGCCAGCAGACAAAATGTAGGTACAGGGCGTGAAAAACTGTTTTTT	CASRQNVGTGREKLFF
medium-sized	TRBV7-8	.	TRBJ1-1	TGTGCCAGCAGCTTACGCCGGGACACCGACACTGAAGCTTTCTTT	CASSLRRDTDTEAFF
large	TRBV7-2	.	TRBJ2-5	TGTGCCAGCAGCCCGCAAGAGACCCAGTACTTC	CASSPQETQYF
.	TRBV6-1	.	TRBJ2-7	TGTGCCAGCAGCCGGGGCAGGGTGGCAGATGCGCAGTACTTC	CASSRGRVADAQYF
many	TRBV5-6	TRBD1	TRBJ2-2	TGTGCCAGCAGAGCAGGGGGCGGCGGGGAGCTGTTTTTT	CASRAGGGGELFF